This TCR beta chain was recorded in a study of cytomegalovirus exposure and HLA in healthy donors. V lost 7 bases to trimming and J lost 0 bases; unmatched junction nucleotides: 9. Germline lookup yields CDR1 SQVTM and CDR2 ANQGSEA. This CDR3 is built from 15 residues. On this clone itself: Its specificity is not known.

Primers for the PCR totalled 60 Vbeta and 13 Jbeta. Measured with immunoSEQ multiplex PCR; TCRdb has only the in-frame clones, and not every one. Of under 200,000 clones listed, 75% to 85% are singletons. General study points: An observed cluster of highly shared sequence variants was recorded as a likely sequencing artifact. With high specificity and sensitivity, the classifier reportedly diagnosed cytomegalovirus status.

The TCR comes from a man aged 50 to 59 in good health and CMV-seropositive. The rearrangement uses TRBV29-1 and TRBJ1-3; TRBD1 aligns across 7 bases. The sequencing input was PBMCs. CDR3 nucleotides: TGCAGCGCGGAAGGGACAGTTAACTCTGGAAACACCATATATTTT. Translating gives CSAEGTVNSGNTIYF.